This TCR beta chain derives from a study of blood T cell repertoires in COVID-19. Study context: Sample material is recorded as cDNA or gDNA derived from T cells, B-cell-depleted T cells, or PBMCs.

Clones were sequenced by immunoSEQ multiplex PCR, and TCRdb holds only the in-frame ones, with some missing. Of roughly 200,000 clones in the sample, about nine tenths are singletons; the top ten hold around 7%. The CDR3 length is 14 residues. CDR1 is MNHEY, CDR2 SVGAGI, per germline. V lost 6 bases to trimming and J lost 1 base, with 12 bases between them. Sequencing used peripheral blood. J is TRBJ1-1 and V is TRBV6-5, with D tentatively TRBD1 (5 bases). This sequence was found in a man aged 40-50 years with acute or convalescent COVID-19. CDR3 bases: TGTGCCAGCAGCCCACAGGTTGGGAACACTGAAGCTTTCTTT. This encodes CASSPQVGNTEAFF.